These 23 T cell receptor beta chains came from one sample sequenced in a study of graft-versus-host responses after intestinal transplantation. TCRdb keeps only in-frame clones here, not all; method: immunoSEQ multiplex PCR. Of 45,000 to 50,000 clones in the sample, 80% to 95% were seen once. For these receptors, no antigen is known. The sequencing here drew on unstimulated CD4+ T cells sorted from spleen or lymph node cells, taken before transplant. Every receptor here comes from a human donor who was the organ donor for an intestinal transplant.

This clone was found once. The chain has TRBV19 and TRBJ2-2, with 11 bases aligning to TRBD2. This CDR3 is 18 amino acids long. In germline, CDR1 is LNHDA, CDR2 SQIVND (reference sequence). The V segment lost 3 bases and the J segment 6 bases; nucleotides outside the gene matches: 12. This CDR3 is CASSIGRLLAGVPGELFF. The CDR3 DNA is TGTGCCAGTAGTATCGGACGGCTACTAGCGGGAGTGCCCGGGGAGCTGTTTTTT. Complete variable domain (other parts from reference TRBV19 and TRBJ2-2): DGGITQSPKYLFRKEGQNVTLSCEQNLNHDAMYWYRQDPGQGLRLIYYSQIVNDFQKGDIAEGYSVSREKKESFPLTVTSAQKNPTAFYLCASSIGRLLAGVPGELFFGEGSRLTVL.

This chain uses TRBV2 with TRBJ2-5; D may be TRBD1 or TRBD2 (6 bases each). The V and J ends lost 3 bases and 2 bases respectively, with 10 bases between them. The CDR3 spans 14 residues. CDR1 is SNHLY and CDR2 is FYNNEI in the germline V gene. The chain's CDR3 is CASSDRGRQETQYF. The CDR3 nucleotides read TGTGCCAGCAGTGATCGGGGGCGGCAAGAGACCCAGTACTTC.

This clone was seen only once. The CDR3 spells CAWSVLKYEQYF. The CDR3 coding sequence is TGTGCCTGGAGTGTACTGAAGTACGAGCAGTACTTC. V usage is TRBV30 and J usage is TRBJ2-7; D gene uncertain. The CDR3 contains 12 residues. V lost 0 bases, J lost 4 bases, and 7 bases lay in between. CDR1 is GTSNPN, CDR2 SVGIG, per germline (reference sequence).

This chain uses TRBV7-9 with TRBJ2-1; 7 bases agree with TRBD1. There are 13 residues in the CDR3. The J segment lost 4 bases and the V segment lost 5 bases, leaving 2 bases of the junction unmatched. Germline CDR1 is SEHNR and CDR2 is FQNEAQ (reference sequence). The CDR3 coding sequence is TGTGCCAGCAGCCACAGGGGTTACAATGAGCAGTTCTTC. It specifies CASSHRGYNEQFF.

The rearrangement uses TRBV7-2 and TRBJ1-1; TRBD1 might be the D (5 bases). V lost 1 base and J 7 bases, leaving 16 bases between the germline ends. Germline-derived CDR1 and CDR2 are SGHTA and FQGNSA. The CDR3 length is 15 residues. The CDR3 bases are TGTGCCAGCAGCTTAGGACCGGGGACCGGACTTGAAGCTTTCTTT. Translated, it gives CASSLGPGTGLEAFF. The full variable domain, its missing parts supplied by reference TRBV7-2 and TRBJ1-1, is GAGVSQSPSNKVTEKGKDVELRCDPISGHTALYWYRQSLGQGLEFLIYFQGNSAPDKSGLPSDRFSAERTGGSVSTLTIQRTQQEDSAVYLCASSLGPGTGLEAFFGQGTRLTVV.

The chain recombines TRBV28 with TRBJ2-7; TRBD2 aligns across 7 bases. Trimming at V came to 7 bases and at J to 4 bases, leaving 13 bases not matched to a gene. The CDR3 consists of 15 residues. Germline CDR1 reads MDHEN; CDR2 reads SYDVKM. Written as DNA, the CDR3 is TGTGCCAGCATCGGTCAAGCGGGAAATAAGTACGAGCAGTACTTC. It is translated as CASIGQAGNKYEQYF. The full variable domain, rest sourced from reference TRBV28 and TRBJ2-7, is DVKVTQSSRYLVKRTGEKVFLECVQDMDHENMFWYRQDPGLGLRLIYFSYDVKMKEKGDIPEGYSVSREKKERFSLILESASTNQTSMYLCASIGQAGNKYEQYFGPGTRLTVT.

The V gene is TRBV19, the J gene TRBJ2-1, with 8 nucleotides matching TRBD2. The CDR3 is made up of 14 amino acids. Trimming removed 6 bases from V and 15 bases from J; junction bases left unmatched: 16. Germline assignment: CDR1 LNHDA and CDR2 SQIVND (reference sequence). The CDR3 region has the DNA TGTGCCAGTAGCCCACTCCCCTCTAGCGGGCTACCGTTCTTC. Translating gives CASSPLPSSGLPFF.

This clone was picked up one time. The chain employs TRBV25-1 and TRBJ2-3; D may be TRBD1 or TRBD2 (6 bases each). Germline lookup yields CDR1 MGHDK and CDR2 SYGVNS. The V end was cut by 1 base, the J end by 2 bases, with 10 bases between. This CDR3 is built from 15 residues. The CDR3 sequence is CASSESRGLTDTQYF. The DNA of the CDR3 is TGTGCCAGCAGTGAATCCAGGGGACTCACAGATACGCAGTATTTT.

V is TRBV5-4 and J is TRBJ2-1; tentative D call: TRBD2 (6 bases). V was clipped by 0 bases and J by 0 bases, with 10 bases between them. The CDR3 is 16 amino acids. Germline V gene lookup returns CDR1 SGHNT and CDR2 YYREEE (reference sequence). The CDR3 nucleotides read TGTGCCAGCAGCTTGGGGCTAGCGAGCTCCTACAATGAGCAGTTCTTC. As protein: CASSLGLASSYNEQFF.

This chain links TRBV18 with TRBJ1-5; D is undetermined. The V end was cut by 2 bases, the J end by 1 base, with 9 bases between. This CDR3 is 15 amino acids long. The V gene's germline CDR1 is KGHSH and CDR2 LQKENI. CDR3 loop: CASSPSGDSNQPQHF. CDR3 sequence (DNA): TGTGCCAGCTCACCAAGCGGAGACAGCAATCAGCCCCAGCATTTT. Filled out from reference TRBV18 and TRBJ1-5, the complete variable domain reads NAGVMQNPRHLVRRRGQEARLRCSPMKGHSHVYWYRQLPEEGLKFMVYLQKENIIDESGMPKERFSAEFPKEGPSILRIQQVVRGDSAAYFCASSPSGDSNQPQHFGDGTRLSIL.

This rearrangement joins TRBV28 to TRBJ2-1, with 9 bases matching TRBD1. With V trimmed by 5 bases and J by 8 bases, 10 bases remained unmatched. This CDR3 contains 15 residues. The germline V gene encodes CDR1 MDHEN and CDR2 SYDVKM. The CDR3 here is CASSLTTGTGHEQFF. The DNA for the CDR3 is TGTGCCAGCAGTCTGACTACGGGGACAGGGCATGAGCAGTTCTTC.

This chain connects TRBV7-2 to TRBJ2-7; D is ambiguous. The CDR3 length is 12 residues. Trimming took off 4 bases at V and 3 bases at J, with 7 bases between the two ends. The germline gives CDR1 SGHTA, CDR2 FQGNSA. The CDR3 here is CASSYAGYEQYF. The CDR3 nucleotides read TGTGCCAGCAGCTACGCTGGCTACGAGCAGTACTTC.

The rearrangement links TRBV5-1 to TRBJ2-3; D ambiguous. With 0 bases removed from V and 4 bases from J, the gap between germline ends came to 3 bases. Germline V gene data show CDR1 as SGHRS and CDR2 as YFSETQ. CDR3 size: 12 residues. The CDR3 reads CASSLVPDTQYF. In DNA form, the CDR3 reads TGCGCCAGCAGCTTGGTGCCAGATACGCAGTATTTT.

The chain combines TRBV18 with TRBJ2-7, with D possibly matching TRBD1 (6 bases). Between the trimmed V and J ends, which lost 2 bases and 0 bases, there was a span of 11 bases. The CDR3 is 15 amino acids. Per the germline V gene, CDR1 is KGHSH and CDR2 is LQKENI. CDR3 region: CASSPARGSSYEQYF. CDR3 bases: TGTGCCAGCTCACCAGCCAGGGGAAGCTCCTACGAGCAGTACTTC.

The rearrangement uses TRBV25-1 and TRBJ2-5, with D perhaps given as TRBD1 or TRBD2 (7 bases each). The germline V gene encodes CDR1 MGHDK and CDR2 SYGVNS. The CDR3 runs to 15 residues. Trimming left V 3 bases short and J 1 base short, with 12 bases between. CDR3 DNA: TGTGCCAGCAGTGAGGCAGGGGGGGGCCAAGAGACCCAGTACTTC. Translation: CASSEAGGGQETQYF.

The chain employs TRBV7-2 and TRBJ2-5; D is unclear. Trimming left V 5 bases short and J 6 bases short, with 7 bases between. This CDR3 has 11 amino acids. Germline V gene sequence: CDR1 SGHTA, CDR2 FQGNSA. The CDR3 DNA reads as TGTGCCAGCAGCAGCCAGAAGACCCAGTACTTC. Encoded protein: CASSSQKTQYF. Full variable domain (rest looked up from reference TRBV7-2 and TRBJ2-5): GAGVSQSPSNKVTEKGKDVELRCDPISGHTALYWYRQSLGQGLEFLIYFQGNSAPDKSGLPSDRFSAERTGGSVSTLTIQRTQQEDSAVYLCASSSQKTQYFGPGTRLLVL.

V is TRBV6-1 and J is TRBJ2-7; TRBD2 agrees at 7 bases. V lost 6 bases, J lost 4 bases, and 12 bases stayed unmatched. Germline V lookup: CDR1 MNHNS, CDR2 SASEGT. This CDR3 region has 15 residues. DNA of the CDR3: TGTGCCAGCAGGACCTTAGCGGGCCGGGGGTACGAGCAGTACTTC. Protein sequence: CASRTLAGRGYEQYF.

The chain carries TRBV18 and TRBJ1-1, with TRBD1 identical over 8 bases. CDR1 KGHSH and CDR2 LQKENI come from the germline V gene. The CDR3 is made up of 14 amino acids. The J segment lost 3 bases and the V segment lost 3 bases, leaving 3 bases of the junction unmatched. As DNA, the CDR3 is TGTGCCAGCTCACCTACAGGGGGGGACACTGAAGCTTTCTTT. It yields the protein CASSPTGGDTEAFF. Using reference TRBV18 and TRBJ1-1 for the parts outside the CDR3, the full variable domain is NAGVMQNPRHLVRRRGQEARLRCSPMKGHSHVYWYRQLPEEGLKFMVYLQKENIIDESGMPKERFSAEFPKEGPSILRIQQVVRGDSAAYFCASSPTGGDTEAFFGQGTRLTVV.

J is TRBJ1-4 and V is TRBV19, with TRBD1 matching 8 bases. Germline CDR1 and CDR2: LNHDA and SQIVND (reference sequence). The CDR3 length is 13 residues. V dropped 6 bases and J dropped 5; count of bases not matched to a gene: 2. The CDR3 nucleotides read TGTGCCAGTAGGGACAGGGTGAATGAAAAACTGTTTTTT. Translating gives CASRDRVNEKLFF.

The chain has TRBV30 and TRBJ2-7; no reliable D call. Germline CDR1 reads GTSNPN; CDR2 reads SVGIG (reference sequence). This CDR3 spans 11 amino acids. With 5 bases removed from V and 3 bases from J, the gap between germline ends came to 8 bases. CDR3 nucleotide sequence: TGTGCCTGGGGTAGATACTACGAGCAGTACTTC. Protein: CAWGRYYEQYF.

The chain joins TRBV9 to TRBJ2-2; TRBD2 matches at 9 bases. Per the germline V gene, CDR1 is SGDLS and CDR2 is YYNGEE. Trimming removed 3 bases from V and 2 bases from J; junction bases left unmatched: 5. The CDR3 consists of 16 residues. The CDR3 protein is CASSARLAVNTGELFF. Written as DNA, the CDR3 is TGTGCCAGCAGCGCCCGACTAGCGGTTAACACCGGGGAGCTGTTTTTT.

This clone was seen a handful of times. The CDR3 protein is CASSFGPSQTQYF. The CDR3 DNA follows: TGTGCCAGCAGCTTCGGGCCCTCTCAGACCCAGTACTTC. This sequence joins TRBV7-9 and TRBJ2-5; D is unclear. This CDR3 spans 13 amino acids. Germline V gene sequence: CDR1 SEHNR, CDR2 FQNEAQ (reference sequence). V was cut by 3 bases and J by 6 bases, with 11 bases left in between.

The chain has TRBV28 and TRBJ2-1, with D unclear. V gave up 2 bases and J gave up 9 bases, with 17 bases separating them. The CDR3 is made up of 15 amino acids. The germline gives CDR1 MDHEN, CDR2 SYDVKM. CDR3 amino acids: CASSLVRRLSSEQFF. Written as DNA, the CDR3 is TGTGCCAGCAGTTTAGTCCGGCGCCTTTCGAGTGAGCAGTTCTTC. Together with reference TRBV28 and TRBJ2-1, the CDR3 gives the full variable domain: DVKVTQSSRYLVKRTGEKVFLECVQDMDHENMFWYRQDPGLGLRLIYFSYDVKMKEKGDIPEGYSVSREKKERFSLILESASTNQTSMYLCASSLVRRLSSEQFFGPGTRLTVL.